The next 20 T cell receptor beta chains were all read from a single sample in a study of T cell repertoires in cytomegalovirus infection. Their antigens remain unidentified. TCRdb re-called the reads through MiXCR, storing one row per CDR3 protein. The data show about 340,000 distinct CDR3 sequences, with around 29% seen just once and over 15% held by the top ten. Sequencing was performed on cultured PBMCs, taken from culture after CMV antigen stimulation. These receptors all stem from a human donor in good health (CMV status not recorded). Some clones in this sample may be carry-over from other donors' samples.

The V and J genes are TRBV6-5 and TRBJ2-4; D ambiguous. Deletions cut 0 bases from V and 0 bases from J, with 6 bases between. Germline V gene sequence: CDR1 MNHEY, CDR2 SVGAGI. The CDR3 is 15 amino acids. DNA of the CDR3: TGTGCCAGCAGTTACTCTGCTCTAGCCAAAAACATTCAGTACTTC. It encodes CASSYSALAKNIQYF.

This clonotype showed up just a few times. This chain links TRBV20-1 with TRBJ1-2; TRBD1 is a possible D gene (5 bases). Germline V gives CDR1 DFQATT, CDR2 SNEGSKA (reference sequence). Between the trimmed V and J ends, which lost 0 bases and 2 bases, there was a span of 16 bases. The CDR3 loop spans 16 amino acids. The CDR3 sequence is CSARDWEGRQNYGYTF. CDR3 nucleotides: TGCAGTGCTAGAGATTGGGAGGGACGGCAGAACTATGGCTACACCTTC.

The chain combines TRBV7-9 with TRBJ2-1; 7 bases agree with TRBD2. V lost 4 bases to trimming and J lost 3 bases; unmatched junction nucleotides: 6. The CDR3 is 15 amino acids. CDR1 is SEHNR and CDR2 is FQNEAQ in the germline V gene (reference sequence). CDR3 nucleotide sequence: TGTGCCAGCAGCTCCTTTGGGGGGGACTACAATGAGCAGTTCTTC. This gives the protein CASSSFGGDYNEQFF.

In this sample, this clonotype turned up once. CDR3 DNA sequence: TGTGCCAGCAGAACAATTAGGATCCAGGGGGCTTACACCGGGGAGCTGTTTTTT. Protein: CASRTIRIQGAYTGELFF. V is TRBV11-2 and J is TRBJ2-2; TRBD1 matches at 8 bases. Germline CDR1 and CDR2: SGHAT and FQNNGV. This CDR3 comprises 18 residues. V dropped 6 bases and J dropped 3; count of bases not matched to a gene: 15.

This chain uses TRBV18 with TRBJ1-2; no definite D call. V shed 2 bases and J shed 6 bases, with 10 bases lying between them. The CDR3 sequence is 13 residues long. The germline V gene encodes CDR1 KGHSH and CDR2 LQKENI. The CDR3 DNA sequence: TGTGCCAGCTCACCAGGCCCCAACCATGGCTACACCTTC. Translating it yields CASSPGPNHGYTF.

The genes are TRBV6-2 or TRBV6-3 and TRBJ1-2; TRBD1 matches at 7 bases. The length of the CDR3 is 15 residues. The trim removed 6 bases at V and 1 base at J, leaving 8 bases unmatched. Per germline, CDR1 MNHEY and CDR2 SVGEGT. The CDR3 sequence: CASSRLDRDNYGYTF. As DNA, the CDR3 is TGTGCCAGCAGCCGCCTCGACAGGGATAACTATGGCTACACCTTC.

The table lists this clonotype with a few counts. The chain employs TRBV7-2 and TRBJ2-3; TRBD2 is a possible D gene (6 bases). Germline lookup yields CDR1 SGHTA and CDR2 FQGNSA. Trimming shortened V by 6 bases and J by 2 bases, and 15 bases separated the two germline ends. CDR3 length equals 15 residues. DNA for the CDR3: TGTGCCAGCAGACAGAACTGGGACTTCACAGATACGCAGTATTTT. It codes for CASRQNWDFTDTQYF.

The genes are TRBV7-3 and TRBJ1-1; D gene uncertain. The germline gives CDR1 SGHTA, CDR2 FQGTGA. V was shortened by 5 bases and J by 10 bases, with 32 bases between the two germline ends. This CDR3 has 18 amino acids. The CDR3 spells CASSPGIWRDPAGNVAFF. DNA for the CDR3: TGTGCCAGCAGCCCTGGCATCTGGCGAGACCCGGCGGGTAATGTAGCTTTCTTT.

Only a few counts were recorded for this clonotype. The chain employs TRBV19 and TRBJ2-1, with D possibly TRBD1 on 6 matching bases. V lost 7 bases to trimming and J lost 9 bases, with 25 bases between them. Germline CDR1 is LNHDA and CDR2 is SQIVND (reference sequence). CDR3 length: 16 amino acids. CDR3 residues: CASNPTFRGRSSEQFF. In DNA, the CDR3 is TGTGCCAGTAATCCCACCTTCAGGGGTCGGTCCAGTGAGCAGTTCTTC.

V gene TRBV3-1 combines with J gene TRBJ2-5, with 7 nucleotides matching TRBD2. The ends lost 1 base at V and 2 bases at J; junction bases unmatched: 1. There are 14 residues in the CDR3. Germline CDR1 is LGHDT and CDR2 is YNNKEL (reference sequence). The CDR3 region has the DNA TGTGCCAGCAGCCAAGGGGACTATCAAGAGACCCAGTACTTC. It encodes CASSQGDYQETQYF.

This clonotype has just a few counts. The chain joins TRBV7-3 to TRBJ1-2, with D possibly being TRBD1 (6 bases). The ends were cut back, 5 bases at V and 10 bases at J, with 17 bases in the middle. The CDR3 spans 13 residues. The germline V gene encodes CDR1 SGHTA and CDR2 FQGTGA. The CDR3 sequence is CASSPGVGIVYTF. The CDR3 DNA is TGTGCCAGCAGCCCAGGGGTTGGGATTGTCTACACCTTC. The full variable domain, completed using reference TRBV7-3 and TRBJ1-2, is GAGVSQTPSNKVTEKGKYVELRCDPISGHTALYWYRQSLGQGPEFLIYFQGTGAADDSGLPNDRFFAVRPEGSVSTLKIQRTERGDSAVYLCASSPGVGIVYTFGSGTRLTVV.

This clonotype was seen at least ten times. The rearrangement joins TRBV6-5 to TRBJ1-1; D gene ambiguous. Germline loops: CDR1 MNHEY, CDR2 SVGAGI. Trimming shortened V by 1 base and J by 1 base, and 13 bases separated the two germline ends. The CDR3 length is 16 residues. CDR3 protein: CASSYYYLGPNTEAFF. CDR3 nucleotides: TGTGCCAGCAGTTACTACTATCTCGGCCCGAACACTGAAGCTTTCTTT.

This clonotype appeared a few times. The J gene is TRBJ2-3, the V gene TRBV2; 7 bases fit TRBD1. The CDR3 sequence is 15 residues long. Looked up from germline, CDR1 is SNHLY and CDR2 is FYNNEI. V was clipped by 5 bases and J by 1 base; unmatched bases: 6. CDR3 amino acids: CASSKQGMGTDTQYF. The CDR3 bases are TGTGCCAGCAGTAAACAGGGGATGGGCACAGATACGCAGTATTTT.

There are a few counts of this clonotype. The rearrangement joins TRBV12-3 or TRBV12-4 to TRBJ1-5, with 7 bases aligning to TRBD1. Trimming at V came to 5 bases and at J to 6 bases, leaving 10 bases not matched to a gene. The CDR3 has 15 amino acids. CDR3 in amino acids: CASSPTGAWSQPQHF. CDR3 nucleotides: TGTGCCAGCAGTCCCACAGGGGCCTGGAGTCAGCCCCAGCATTTT.

In DNA form, the CDR3 reads TGTGCCATCAGTGTGAAGGATCTCCAAGAGACCCAGTACTTC. It is translated as CAISVKDLQETQYF. The V call is TRBV10-3, the J call TRBJ2-5; D not certain. Trimming removed 4 bases from V and 1 base from J, with 10 bases in between. The CDR3 runs 14 residues. Germline-derived CDR1 and CDR2 are ENHRY and SYGVKD.

CDR3 nucleotide sequence: TGTGCCAGCAGCTCGCACAGGGGAAGCACTGAAGCTTTCTTT. Protein sequence: CASSSHRGSTEAFF. J is TRBJ1-1 and V is TRBV11-3, with 7 bases matching TRBD1. The CDR3 length is 14 residues. Germline CDR1 reads SGHNT; CDR2 reads YENEEA. Trimming removed 4 bases from V and 4 bases from J; junction bases left unmatched: 6.

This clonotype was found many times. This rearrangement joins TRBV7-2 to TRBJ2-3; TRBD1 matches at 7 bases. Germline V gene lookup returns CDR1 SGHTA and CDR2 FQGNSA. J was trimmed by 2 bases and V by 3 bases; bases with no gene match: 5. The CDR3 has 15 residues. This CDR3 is CASSLGQLFTDTQYF. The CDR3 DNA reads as TGTGCCAGCAGCTTGGGACAGTTATTCACAGATACGCAGTATTTT.

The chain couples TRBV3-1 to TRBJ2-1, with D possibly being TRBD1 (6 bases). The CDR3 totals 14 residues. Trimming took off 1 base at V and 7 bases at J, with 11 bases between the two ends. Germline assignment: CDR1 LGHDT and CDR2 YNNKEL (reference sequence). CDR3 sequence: CASSQGVRGNEQFF. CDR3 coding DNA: TGTGCCAGCAGCCAAGGCGTCAGGGGTAATGAGCAGTTCTTC.

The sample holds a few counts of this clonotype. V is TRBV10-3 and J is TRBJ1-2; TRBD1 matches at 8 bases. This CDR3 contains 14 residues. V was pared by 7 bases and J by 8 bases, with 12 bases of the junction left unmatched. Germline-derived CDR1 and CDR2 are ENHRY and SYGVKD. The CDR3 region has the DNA TGTGCCATCACCTCACGGACAGGGCCTTTCGGCTACACCTTC. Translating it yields CAITSRTGPFGYTF.

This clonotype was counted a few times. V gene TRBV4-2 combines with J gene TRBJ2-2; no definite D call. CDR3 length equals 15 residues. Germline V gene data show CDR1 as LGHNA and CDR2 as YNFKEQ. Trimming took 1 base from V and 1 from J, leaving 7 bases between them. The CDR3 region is CASSQGGMNTGELFF. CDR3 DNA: TGTGCCAGCAGCCAAGGCGGTATGAACACCGGGGAGCTGTTTTTT.